The TCR beta chain described here comes from a study of blood T cell repertoires in COVID-19. On the study more broadly: COVID-19 samples collected from the United States, Italy and Spain covered acute and convalescent phases. T cells, B-cell-depleted T cells, or PBMCs supplied cDNA or gDNA.

CDR3 length: 15 residues. Deletions cut 1 base from V and 4 bases from J, with 13 bases between. CDR1 and CDR2 (germline): SGHDN, FVKESK. In the original analysis: Estimated nucleated cell counts came from reference gene primer amplification. Data came from immunoSEQ multiplex PCR; TCRdb stores just in-frame clones and leaves some out. V and J calls and clone size are given by that table; D and trimming were obtained from the DNA. The repertoire includes around 150,000 clones, 76% of them detected once, and roughly 4.3% sits in the top ten. The chain links TRBV14 to TRBJ2-5; tentative D call: TRBD2 (6 bases). The receptor comes from a man between 60 and 75 years old with acute or convalescent COVID-19. Sequenced input: peripheral blood. The CDR3 sequence is CASSQGWLARETQYF. The CDR3 DNA sequence: TGTGCCAGCAGCCAAGGGTGGCTAGCGAGAGAGACCCAGTACTTC.